Shown below are 24 T cell receptor beta chains from a single sample sequenced in a study of T cells in Graves' hyperthyroidism and ophthalmopathy. RNA transcripts gave rise to amplified TCR beta CDR3 regions. When the TCR CDR3 underwent first-round RT-PCR, the HTBI primer set was used. MiXCR was run by TCRdb on the multiplex PCR reads, yielding one entry per CDR3 protein. The data show hundreds of thousands of distinct CDR3 sequences, 38% seen once. Sequenced sample: blood. Receptors originate from a man between 18 and 29 years old with Graves' hyperthyroidism.

This clonotype was counted at least ten times. The chain has TRBV2 and TRBJ2-7; 13 positions match TRBD2. This CDR3 is built from 15 residues. V shed 4 bases, J shed 8 bases, and the junction held 8 bases outside the gene matches. Germline-derived CDR1 and CDR2 are SNHLY and FYNNEI. The CDR3 DNA follows: TGTGCCAGCAGTGTCCGAGGACTAGCGGGAGTCCAGCAGTACTTC. This gives the protein CASSVRGLAGVQQYF.

This clonotype was picked up many times. The chain joins TRBV4-1 to TRBJ1-5, with D hard to call. CDR1 and CDR2 (germline): MGHRA, YSYEKL. This CDR3 comprises 13 residues. Trimming stripped 0 bases from V and 10 bases from J, with 10 bases between. The CDR3 loop reads CASSQEDGRPQHF. In DNA, the CDR3 is TGCGCCAGCAGCCAAGAAGACGGTCGTCCCCAGCATTTT.

The chain links TRBV25-1 to TRBJ1-5; D remains ambiguous. V was clipped by 7 bases and J by 3 bases, with 13 bases between them. The CDR3 is made up of 14 amino acids. Germline values: CDR1 MGHDK, CDR2 SYGVNS. The CDR3 DNA reads as TGTGCCAGCATCCAGAGGGCGGACAATCAGCCCCAGCATTTT. Amino acids: CASIQRADNQPQHF.

This clonotype occurred a few times. The chain combines TRBV19 with TRBJ2-2; 8 positions match TRBD1. The CDR3 loop spans 17 amino acids. The V gene end was trimmed by 5 bases and the J gene end by 1 base; junction bases not matched to a gene: 9. Germline-derived CDR1 and CDR2 are LNHDA and SQIVND (reference sequence). CDR3 sequence reads: CASSFSGQGLNTGELFF. The CDR3 DNA follows: TGTGCCAGTAGTTTTTCCGGACAGGGCTTGAACACCGGGGAGCTGTTTTTT. The full variable domain, in which reference TRBV19 and TRBJ2-2 provide the parts outside the CDR3, is DGGITQSPKYLFRKEGQNVTLSCEQNLNHDAMYWYRQDPGQGLRLIYYSQIVNDFQKGDIAEGYSVSREKKESFPLTVTSAQKNPTAFYLCASSFSGQGLNTGELFFGEGSRLTVL.

This clonotype has more than one count but fewer than ten. J is TRBJ2-7 and V is TRBV14; 14 bases match TRBD2. This CDR3 region has 17 residues. J was trimmed by 3 bases and V by 4 bases; bases with no gene match: 8. From germline, CDR1 is SGHDN and CDR2 FVKESK. CDR3 coding DNA: TGTGCCAGCAGCCCGACTAGCGGGAGGGCCGGCTTCTACGAGCAGTACTTC. Protein: CASSPTSGRAGFYEQYF.

This clonotype was seen more than once but under ten times. The chain uses TRBV20-1 and TRBJ1-1; 7 positions agree with TRBD1. V was pared by 3 bases and J by 4 bases, with 8 bases of the junction left unmatched. Germline V CDR1 and CDR2: DFQATT, SNEGSKA (reference sequence). The CDR3 length is 14 residues. CDR3 region: CSARSTGSPTEAFF. The CDR3 region has the DNA TGCAGTGCTAGGTCGACAGGGAGCCCCACTGAAGCTTTCTTT.

The chain is built from TRBV6-6 and TRBJ1-1, with D unresolved. Trimming pared 2 bases from V and 11 bases from J, leaving 6 bases between. This CDR3 region has 10 residues. Germline lookup yields CDR1 MNHNY and CDR2 SVGAGI (reference sequence). The CDR3 coding sequence is TGTGCCAGCAGTTACGCGGGCGCTTTCTTT. This encodes CASSYAGAFF.

Notes on this clonotype: This may stem from a read error, because a much larger clone lies one nucleotide away. The V and J genes are TRBV20-1 and TRBJ1-1, with D perhaps TRBD1 (6 bases). The germline V gene has CDR1 DFQATT and CDR2 SNEGSKA (reference sequence). V was pared by 6 bases and J by 5 bases, with 19 bases between. This CDR3 spans 14 amino acids. The chain's CDR3 is CSALNRAAVTEAFF. The CDR3 DNA sequence: TGCAGTGCCTTAAACAGGGCGGCGGTGACTGAAGCTTTCTTT.

There are a few counts of this clonotype. The rearrangement links TRBV5-1 to TRBJ1-5, with D tentatively TRBD1 (6 bases). This CDR3 comprises 16 residues. V was trimmed by 5 bases and J by 1 base, leaving 16 bases between them. Germline V CDR1 and CDR2: SGHRS, YFSETQ. CDR3 region: CASRSTIQGSNQPQHF. Written as DNA, the CDR3 is TGCGCCAGCAGGAGCACCATACAGGGAAGCAATCAGCCCCAGCATTTT.

Comment on this clonotype: A single base separates this from a much larger clone, so it may be a read error. The chain links TRBV10-3 to TRBJ1-1; D gene uncertain. V lost 10 bases and J 8 bases, leaving 14 bases between the germline ends. The germline V gene encodes CDR1 ENHRY and CDR2 SYGVKD. The CDR3 spans 11 residues. The CDR3: CASRERVEAFF. The DNA of the CDR3 is TGTGCCAGCAGAGAGCGGGTGGAAGCTTTCTTT.

There are a few counts of this clonotype. The rearrangement links TRBV10-3 to TRBJ2-3, with 8 bases identical to TRBD1. J was trimmed by 4 bases and V by 4 bases; bases with no gene match: 7. Germline values: CDR1 ENHRY, CDR2 SYGVKD. The CDR3 is 15 amino acids. Written as DNA, the CDR3 is TGTGCCATCAGTGTGGGCAGGGGGCCCCCAGATACGCAGTATTTT. This gives the protein CAISVGRGPPDTQYF.

Ten or more counts support this clonotype. The V gene is TRBV29-1, the J gene TRBJ1-1; D gene unclear. Germline CDR1 is SQVTM and CDR2 is ANQGSEA. This CDR3 is 11 amino acids long. V was clipped by 7 bases and J by 4 bases, with 10 bases between them. The CDR3 sequence is CSGEDLTEAFF. For the CDR3, the DNA is TGCAGCGGAGAGGACCTCACTGAAGCTTTCTTT.

This clonotype came up many times. The gene calls are TRBV5-6 and TRBJ2-7; no firm D call. Germline V gives CDR1 SGHDT, CDR2 YYEEEE. V was trimmed by 2 bases and J by 1 base, leaving 10 bases between them. The CDR3 runs to 14 residues. This chain's CDR3 is CASSFGGRSYEQYF. The CDR3 bases are TGTGCCAGCAGCTTTGGCGGCCGTTCCTACGAGCAGTACTTC.

The J gene is TRBJ2-7, the V gene TRBV20-1; D is perhaps TRBD1 (6 bases). Deletions cut 8 bases from V and 5 bases from J, with 13 bases between. The CDR3 runs to 11 residues. Germline values: CDR1 DFQATT, CDR2 SNEGSKA (reference sequence). CDR3 sequence reads: CSLWTADEQYF. CDR3 DNA: TGCAGTTTGTGGACAGCAGACGAGCAGTACTTC.

V is TRBV30 and J is TRBJ1-1, with TRBD1 as a possible D gene (5 bases). CDR1 is GTSNPN, CDR2 SVGIG, per germline (reference sequence). V lost 5 bases, J lost 3 bases, and 10 bases lay in between. This CDR3 has 12 residues. The CDR3 bases are TGTGCCTGGGTGGAGGGGCACACTGAAGCTTTCTTT. It translates to CAWVEGHTEAFF.

This clonotype occurred many times. The chain is built from TRBV11-2 and TRBJ1-2; no clear D gene. Germline-derived CDR1 and CDR2 are SGHAT and FQNNGV. With 0 bases removed from V and 5 bases from J, the gap between germline ends came to 4 bases. This CDR3 is built from 12 residues. The CDR3 DNA follows: TGTGCCAGCAGCTTAGAGGCATATGGCTACACCTTC. Protein sequence: CASSLEAYGYTF.

The table lists this clonotype with many counts. The chain recombines TRBV7-9 with TRBJ1-1; unclear D gene. Germline assignment: CDR1 SEHNR and CDR2 FQNEAQ (reference sequence). The CDR3 is 12 residues long. Trimming left V 0 bases short and J 11 bases short, with 10 bases between. The CDR3 DNA reads TGTGCCAGCAGCTTAGCTGCGGGATGGGCTTTCTTT. Protein sequence: CASSLAAGWAFF.

This clonotype was seen repeatedly, ten times or more. V usage is TRBV10-2 and J usage is TRBJ1-1, with TRBD1 as a possible D gene (6 bases). Germline V gene data show CDR1 as WSHSY and CDR2 as SAAADI. The CDR3 length is 16 residues. V dropped 0 bases and J dropped 1 base, with 12 bases sitting between them. The CDR3 protein is CASSESPGHPNTEAFF. The CDR3 bases are TGCGCCAGCAGTGAGTCGCCGGGACACCCGAACACTGAAGCTTTCTTT.

The rearrangement joins TRBV9 to TRBJ2-5, with 7 bases identical to TRBD2. The CDR3 covers 16 residues. With 3 bases clipped from V and 10 bases from J, the junction kept 18 bases outside the gene matches. Germline loops: CDR1 SGDLS, CDR2 YYNGEE. CDR3 bases: TGTGCCAGCAGCGCCCAGCGGGGCCCCCATCGTGGTAGCCAGTACTTC. This translates into CASSAQRGPHRGSQYF.

Ten or more counts support this clonotype. DNA for the CDR3: TGTGCCAGCAGTGGGACGGACTACTACGAGCAGTACTTC. Translated: CASSGTDYYEQYF. The chain couples TRBV12-3 or TRBV12-4 to TRBJ2-7; D possibly corresponds to TRBD2 (6 bases). The CDR3 has 13 amino acids. Trimming removed 5 bases at V and 3 bases at J, with 11 bases between.

The chain uses TRBV2 and TRBJ1-6; D gene ambiguous. CDR3 length: 15 amino acids. Germline loops: CDR1 SNHLY, CDR2 FYNNEI. With 5 bases removed from V and 4 bases from J, the gap between germline ends came to 12 bases. The CDR3 DNA reads as TGTGCCAGCAGTTACTCGGCGGGATATAATTCACCCCTCCACTTT. This gives the protein CASSYSAGYNSPLHF. The full variable domain, completed using reference TRBV2 and TRBJ1-6, is EPEVTQTPSHQVTQMGQEVILRCVPISNHLYFYWYRQILGQKVEFLVSFYNNEISEKSEIFDDQFSVERPDGSNFTLKIRSTKLEDSAMYFCASSYSAGYNSPLHFGNGTRLTVT.

This clonotype was observed a handful of times. The chain's CDR3 is CASTRDRQETQYF. The DNA for the CDR3 is TGTGCCAGCACCCGGGACCGGCAAGAGACCCAGTACTTC. V usage is TRBV2 and J usage is TRBJ2-5; perhaps D is TRBD1 or TRBD2 (5 bases each). The germline V gene encodes CDR1 SNHLY and CDR2 FYNNEI. Trimming pared 7 bases from V and 2 bases from J, leaving 11 bases between. CDR3 length equals 13 residues.

The gene calls are TRBV6-5 and TRBJ2-7; tentatively, D is TRBD2 (5 bases). Between the trimmed V and J ends, which lost 5 bases and 5 bases, there was a span of 19 bases. Per germline, CDR1 MNHEY and CDR2 SVGAGI. The length of the CDR3 is 15 residues. The CDR3 here is CASSPRMGVVNEQYF. CDR3 nucleotides: TGTGCCAGCAGTCCCCGGATGGGAGTAGTTAACGAGCAGTACTTC.

This chain connects TRBV7-2 to TRBJ1-4; D perhaps matches TRBD1 (6 bases). V dropped 2 bases and J dropped 4 bases, with 14 bases sitting between them. CDR3 length: 16 residues. CDR1 and CDR2 (germline): SGHTA, FQGNSA. The CDR3 nucleotides read TGTGCCAGCAGCTTATTGGGGGGCGTTAATAATGAAAAACTGTTTTTT. This codes for CASSLLGGVNNEKLFF.